This T cell receptor (beta chain) came from a study of graft-versus-host responses after intestinal transplantation. Study conclusions and caveats: GvH clones appeared in recipient marrow, some first in ileum or blood.

Germline V gene sequence: CDR1 MGHRA, CDR2 YSYEKL. The length of the CDR3 is 16 residues. The V end was cut by 0 bases, the J end by 6 bases, with 15 bases between. Concerning this clone itself: What it binds is not known.

Produced via immunoSEQ multiplex PCR; TCRdb's table is partial and in-frame only. In the table there are some 120,000 clones, 90% to 95% of which are singletons. This specimen consisted of unstimulated CD4+ T cells sorted from spleen or lymph node cells, obtained before intestinal transplant. The clonotype comes from a human donor who received an intestinal transplant. The chain has TRBV4-1 and TRBJ2-4, with D perhaps TRBD1 or TRBD2 (5 bases each). The CDR3 sequence is CASSQEEDWGLNIQYF. The CDR3 region has the DNA TGCGCCAGCAGCCAAGAGGAAGACTGGGGGTTAAACATTCAGTACTTC.